This T cell receptor (beta chain) was found in a study of T cell responses to AZD1222 COVID-19 vaccine. Findings and caveats of the study: White British donors predominated, females outnumbered males, and clonal diversity was possibly underestimated. Unmutated regions of variants are reportedly targeted by nearly half of spike-specific TCRs.

Using immunoSEQ multiplex PCR, the repertoire was profiled, and TCRdb retains in-frame clones only, with some absent. This table has 120,000 or so clones, roughly 90% appearing once. Remarks on this clone: The antigen remains undetermined.

The CDR3 runs to 14 residues. From germline, CDR1 is MGHRA and CDR2 YSYEKL. Between the trimmed V and J ends, which lost 0 bases and 5 bases, there was a span of 8 bases. The sequence derives from an adult in good health. The specimen comprised peripheral blood, sampled on day 0 of AZD1222 vaccination. The V call is TRBV4-1, the J call TRBJ2-1; tentative D call: TRBD2 (6 bases). The CDR3 DNA reads as TGCGCCAGCAGCCAAGATTGGGGGGACAATGAGCAGTTCTTC. Its translation is CASSQDWGDNEQFF.